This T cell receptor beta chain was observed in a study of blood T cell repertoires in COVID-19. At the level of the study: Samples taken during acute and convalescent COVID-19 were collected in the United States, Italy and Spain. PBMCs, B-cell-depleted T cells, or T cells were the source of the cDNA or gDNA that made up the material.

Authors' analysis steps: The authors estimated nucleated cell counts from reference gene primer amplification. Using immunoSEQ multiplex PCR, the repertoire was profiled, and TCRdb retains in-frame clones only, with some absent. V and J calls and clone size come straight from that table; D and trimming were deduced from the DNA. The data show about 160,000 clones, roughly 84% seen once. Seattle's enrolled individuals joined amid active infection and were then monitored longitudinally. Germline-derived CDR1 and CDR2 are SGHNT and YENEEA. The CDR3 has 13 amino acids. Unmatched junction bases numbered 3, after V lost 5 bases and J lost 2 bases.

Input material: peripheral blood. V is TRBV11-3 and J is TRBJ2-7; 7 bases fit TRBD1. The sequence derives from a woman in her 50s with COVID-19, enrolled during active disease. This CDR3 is CASSPGTAYEQYF. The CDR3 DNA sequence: TGTGCCAGCAGCCCAGGGACAGCCTACGAGCAGTACTTC.